These 22 T cell receptor beta chains were all obtained from the same sample, sequenced in a study of OX40 agonist ivuxolimab in advanced cancers. This table comes from immunoSEQ multiplex PCR, and its TCRdb copy is limited to in-frame clones, with some not included. The sample carries tens of thousands of clones, 87% recorded once. Sequencing was performed on CD4+ or CD8+ T cells sorted from blood, taken in a trial of the OX40 agonist ivuxolimab. These receptors came from an adult with an advanced solid tumor such as melanoma, head and neck, liver or kidney cancer.

This chain uses TRBV6-4 with TRBJ1-5, with D hard to call. This CDR3 is 12 amino acids long. The germline V gene encodes CDR1 MRHNA and CDR2 SNTAGT. V was clipped by 4 bases and J by 4 bases, with 5 bases between them. This CDR3 reads CASSVWNQPQHF. The DNA of the CDR3 is TGTGCCAGCAGTGTCTGGAATCAGCCCCAGCATTTT.

The rearrangement joins TRBV5-1 to TRBJ1-1; D may be TRBD1 (6 bases). Germline V gene lookup returns CDR1 SGHRS and CDR2 YFSETQ. The CDR3 contains 14 residues. Between the trimmed V and J ends, which lost 3 bases and 1 base, there was a span of 10 bases. DNA of the CDR3: TGCGCCAGCAGCTGGGGGCCAGGGAACACTGAAGCTTTCTTT. It encodes CASSWGPGNTEAFF.

The chain uses TRBV7-2 and TRBJ2-3; 10 bases map to TRBD2. The trim removed 5 bases at V and 0 bases at J, leaving 2 bases unmatched. Per germline, CDR1 SGHTA and CDR2 FQGNSA. This CDR3 region has 15 residues. The CDR3 sequence: CASSLTSGSTDTQYF. Written as DNA, the CDR3 is TGTGCCAGCAGCCTGACTAGCGGGAGCACAGATACGCAGTATTTT.

The chain couples TRBV5-1 to TRBJ1-1; D is perhaps TRBD1 (6 bases). With 4 bases removed from V and 4 bases from J, the gap between germline ends came to 17 bases. CDR3 length equals 15 residues. Germline V gene data show CDR1 as SGHRS and CDR2 as YFSETQ. The DNA of the CDR3 is TGCGCCAGCAGCCGGATTACAGGGTTGGGCACTGAAGCTTTCTTT. Encoded protein: CASSRITGLGTEAFF.

The gene calls are TRBV25-1 and TRBJ1-1, with D unclear. CDR1 is MGHDK, CDR2 SYGVNS, per germline. The CDR3 sequence is 13 residues long. V shed 6 bases and J shed 0 bases, with 8 bases lying between them. Written as DNA, the CDR3 is TGTGCCAGCAGCCAGGACTTGAACACTGAAGCTTTCTTT. It is translated as CASSQDLNTEAFF.

This chain links TRBV5-1 with TRBJ1-5; 7 positions agree with TRBD1. Per the germline V gene, CDR1 is SGHRS and CDR2 is YFSETQ. The CDR3 totals 15 residues. V shed 3 bases, J shed 4 bases, and the junction held 7 bases outside the gene matches. The chain's CDR3 is CASSYSGDSNQPQHF. CDR3 DNA sequence: TGCGCCAGCAGCTACTCTGGGGACAGTAATCAGCCCCAGCATTTT.

This chain joins TRBV4-1 and TRBJ2-7; possible D gene TRBD1, 6 bases. V was cut by 3 bases and J by 0 bases, with 9 bases left in between. This CDR3 region has 14 residues. Per germline, CDR1 MGHRA and CDR2 YSYEKL. The chain's CDR3 is CASSQGANSYEQYF. The CDR3 bases are TGCGCCAGCAGCCAGGGGGCTAACTCCTACGAGCAGTACTTC.

V gene TRBV19 combines with J gene TRBJ1-5; 8 nucleotides align to TRBD1. Germline assignment: CDR1 LNHDA and CDR2 SQIVND (reference sequence). The CDR3 loop spans 13 amino acids. V dropped 5 bases and J dropped 9; count of bases not matched to a gene: 6. The DNA for the CDR3 is TGTGCCAGTAGTCCGCCGACAGGGGCGCCCCAGCATTTT. Encoded protein: CASSPPTGAPQHF.

The gene calls are TRBV4-1 and TRBJ2-3; the D gene is possibly TRBD1 (5 bases). CDR3 length: 17 residues. V gave up 2 bases and J gave up 7 bases, with 22 bases separating them. Per germline, CDR1 MGHRA and CDR2 YSYEKL. The CDR3 sequence is CASSQKEGSQGLYTQYF. As DNA, the CDR3 is TGCGCCAGCAGCCAAAAAGAAGGTTCGCAGGGCCTGTATACGCAGTATTTT.

The rearrangement links TRBV2 to TRBJ2-5, with D tentatively TRBD2 (5 bases). V dropped 8 bases and J dropped 2 bases, with 21 bases sitting between them. This CDR3 spans 16 amino acids. The germline V gene encodes CDR1 SNHLY and CDR2 FYNNEI. CDR3: CASGPQVGRGQETQYF. In nucleotides, the CDR3 is TGTGCCAGCGGTCCCCAGGTCGGTCGGGGACAAGAGACCCAGTACTTC.

This chain connects TRBV2 to TRBJ2-1; the match to TRBD2 covers 7 bases. Germline-derived CDR1 and CDR2 are SNHLY and FYNNEI. This CDR3 has 18 amino acids. Trimming cost V 2 bases and J 1 base; bases outside gene matches: 11. Here the CDR3 DNA reads TGTGCCAGCAGTGAAAATACGATAGCGGGTAGGTCCTACAATGAGCAGTTCTTC. Amino acids: CASSENTIAGRSYNEQFF.

The gene calls are TRBV4-1 and TRBJ2-3, with D unresolved. V lost 4 bases and J lost 4, with 18 bases in between. The CDR3 is 16 residues long. CDR1 and CDR2 (germline): MGHRA, YSYEKL. Written as DNA, the CDR3 is TGCGCCAGCAGCCCCATAGGGCAGGCACGGGCAGATACGCAGTATTTT. It specifies CASSPIGQARADTQYF.

This clone was seen once. V and J are TRBV6-6 and TRBJ1-2; 7 bases map to TRBD1. V was pared by 8 bases and J by 2 bases, with 5 bases of the junction left unmatched. The germline V gene has CDR1 MNHNY and CDR2 SVGAGI (reference sequence). The CDR3 runs 13 residues. CDR3: CASAGQKNYGYTF. Here the CDR3 DNA reads TGTGCCAGCGCGGGACAGAAGAACTATGGCTACACCTTC.

The rearrangement joins TRBV7-9 to TRBJ2-3, with D possibly TRBD2 on 6 matching bases. Trimming took 1 base from V and 3 from J, leaving 11 bases between them. This CDR3 is 15 amino acids long. The V gene's germline CDR1 is SEHNR and CDR2 FQNEAQ (reference sequence). DNA for the CDR3: TGTGCCAGCAGCTTAGTGCCCGGGGGTACAGATACGCAGTATTTT. Its translation: CASSLVPGGTDTQYF.

CDR3 coding DNA: TGCGCCAGCAGCCAAGTGACACCGGGTCAGCCCCAGCATTTT. It translates to CASSQVTPGQPQHF. This rearrangement joins TRBV4-1 to TRBJ1-5; the D is unclear. V lost 1 base to trimming and J lost 6 bases, with 10 bases between them. There are 14 residues in the CDR3. Germline V gene sequence: CDR1 MGHRA, CDR2 YSYEKL.

This sequence joins TRBV6-6 and TRBJ1-1; D remains ambiguous. Germline loops: CDR1 MNHNY, CDR2 SVGAGI (reference sequence). Trimming removed 5 bases from V and 1 base from J, with 14 bases in between. The CDR3 is 15 residues long. CDR3 nucleotides: TGTGCCAGCAGTCCCATCCCGGTGGAGAACACTGAAGCTTTCTTT. Translating it yields CASSPIPVENTEAFF.

V gene TRBV28 combines with J gene TRBJ2-5; D may be TRBD1 (6 bases). Germline CDR1 and CDR2: MDHEN and SYDVKM. Trimming stripped 2 bases from V and 5 bases from J, with 9 bases between. The CDR3 is made up of 13 amino acids. CDR3 in DNA: TGTGCCAGCAGTTTAAGGGGGTTGGAGACCCAGTACTTC. Residues: CASSLRGLETQYF.

The chain joins TRBV7-9 to TRBJ2-3; D is unclear. With 6 bases removed from V and 1 base from J, the gap between germline ends came to 8 bases. The CDR3 runs to 13 residues. CDR1 and CDR2 from the germline V gene are SEHNR and FQNEAQ (reference sequence). CDR3 protein: CASSTRGTDTQYF. The CDR3 DNA reads TGTGCCAGCAGTACCAGAGGCACAGATACGCAGTATTTT. Full variable domain (rest looked up from reference TRBV7-9 and TRBJ2-3): DTGVSQNPRHKITKRGQNVTFRCDPISEHNRLYWYRQTLGQGPEFLTYFQNEAQLEKSRLLSDRFSAERPKGSFSTLEIQRTEQGDSAMYLCASSTRGTDTQYFGPGTRLTVL.

J is TRBJ1-1 and V is TRBV7-9, with a possible D match to TRBD1 (6 bases). The length of the CDR3 is 13 residues. From germline, CDR1 is SEHNR and CDR2 FQNEAQ (reference sequence). V was clipped by 5 bases and J by 1 base, with 8 bases between them. CDR3 in DNA: TGTGCCAGCAGCCGAGGGGGGAACACTGAAGCTTTCTTT. Translation gives CASSRGGNTEAFF.

The chain joins TRBV9 to TRBJ2-2, with TRBD1 matching 9 bases. The junction had 5 bases not matched to a gene; V was cut back by 0 bases and J by 2 bases. This CDR3 comprises 17 residues. Per germline, CDR1 SGDLS and CDR2 YYNGEE. CDR3 bases: TGTGCCAGCAGCGTAGGGCACAGGGGGCTTAACACCGGGGAGCTGTTTTTT. Translated, it gives CASSVGHRGLNTGELFF.

This chain uses TRBV27 with TRBJ1-4; no definite D call. The CDR3 spans 14 residues. Germline V gene data show CDR1 as MNHEY and CDR2 as SMNVEV (reference sequence). V lost 2 bases, J lost 7 bases, and 11 bases lay in between. The CDR3 sequence is CASSLGGASEKLFF. The CDR3 DNA reads as TGTGCCAGCAGTTTAGGAGGTGCTAGTGAAAAACTGTTTTTT.

The CDR3 bases are TGCAGCTCTCTAGACAGGGGGCAGGGGAACACTGAAGCTTTCTTT. This translates into CSSLDRGQGNTEAFF. The rearrangement uses TRBV29-1 and TRBJ1-1; 10 bases are a match to TRBD1. CDR3 length equals 15 residues. Germline V CDR1 and CDR2: SQVTM, ANQGSEA. V lost 8 bases, J lost 1 base, and 10 bases stayed unmatched.